Below are 31 T cell receptor beta chains sequenced from a single sample in a study of blood T cell repertoires in COVID-19. Here immunoSEQ multiplex PCR was the method, and the copy in TCRdb shows in-frame clones only, minus some. Among 360,000 or so clones listed, roughly four fifths were seen once. The specimen was PBMCs or T cells enriched from blood (not recorded which). These receptors were obtained from a woman aged 45 to 65 who had recovered from COVID-19.

The chain joins TRBV5-5 to TRBJ1-4, with D perhaps TRBD1 (5 bases). The V end lost 2 bases, the J end lost 8 bases, and 13 bases lay between the germline ends. There are 14 residues in the CDR3. CDR1 is SGHKS and CDR2 is YYEKEE in the germline V gene (reference sequence). The CDR3 loop reads CASSLSGLDEKLFF. The CDR3, as DNA: TGTGCCAGCAGCTTATCAGGGCTAGACGAAAAACTGTTTTTT.

The chain carries TRBV5-1 and TRBJ2-7; 7 nucleotides line up with TRBD1. The V and J ends lost 5 bases and 1 base, in that order; junction bases with no gene match: 3. CDR1 and CDR2 from the germline V gene are SGHRS and YFSETQ. The CDR3 sequence is 13 residues long. DNA of the CDR3: TGCGCCAGCAGTCCGACAGGGTCCTACGAGCAGTACTTC. Amino acid sequence: CASSPTGSYEQYF.

This chain joins TRBV15 and TRBJ2-5; 8 bases are a match to TRBD2. In germline, CDR1 is LNHNV, CDR2 YYDKDF (reference sequence). V dropped 2 bases and J dropped 0; count of bases not matched to a gene: 2. CDR3 size: 15 residues. For the CDR3, the DNA is TGTGCCACCAGCAGATTAGCGGGGAACCAAGAGACCCAGTACTTC. It translates to CATSRLAGNQETQYF.

The chain uses TRBV9 and TRBJ2-4, with D possibly TRBD2 on 6 matching bases. The germline V gene encodes CDR1 SGDLS and CDR2 YYNGEE. V shed 4 bases and J shed 0 bases, with 14 bases lying between them. The CDR3 has 16 residues. CDR3 in amino acids: CASSPTPGVAKNIQYF. The CDR3 region has the DNA TGTGCCAGCAGCCCTACGCCGGGAGTAGCCAAAAACATTCAGTACTTC.

The V gene is TRBV11-1, the J gene TRBJ2-1, with D perhaps TRBD2 (5 bases). The CDR3 is made up of 13 amino acids. Germline V gene lookup returns CDR1 SGHAT and CDR2 FQDESV (reference sequence). The V and J ends lost 1 base and 5 bases respectively, with 6 bases between them. Here the CDR3 DNA reads TGTGCCAGCAGCTTAGACGGGGACAATGAGCAGTTCTTC. Encoded protein: CASSLDGDNEQFF.

The rearrangement links TRBV6-5 to TRBJ1-2, with D tentatively TRBD1 (6 bases). The V gene's germline CDR1 is MNHEY and CDR2 SVGAGI. This CDR3 is built from 13 residues. The V and J ends lost 6 bases and 5 bases respectively, with 13 bases between them. The chain's CDR3 is CASRLGQMYGYTF. Here the CDR3 DNA reads TGTGCCAGCAGACTTGGACAGATGTATGGCTACACCTTC.

This rearrangement joins TRBV5-1 to TRBJ1-1, with a weak D call TRBD1 (6 bases). Trimming stripped 4 bases from V and 0 bases from J, with 16 bases between. CDR1 and CDR2 from the germline V gene are SGHRS and YFSETQ. The CDR3 contains 16 residues. CDR3 DNA sequence: TGCGCCAGCAGCGGCGGGCCAGGGACACTGAACACTGAAGCTTTCTTT. Protein: CASSGGPGTLNTEAFF.

This rearrangement joins TRBV30 to TRBJ1-1; D gene unclear. This CDR3 comprises 14 residues. V was trimmed by 4 bases and J by 5 bases, leaving 17 bases between them. The V gene's germline CDR1 is GTSNPN and CDR2 SVGIG (reference sequence). The CDR3 nucleotides are TGTGCCTGGAATGGTTGGTTATCGAGGACTGAAGCTTTCTTT. Translating gives CAWNGWLSRTEAFF.

This chain links TRBV5-1 with TRBJ2-7, with 13 bases matching TRBD2. Germline CDR1 SGHRS, CDR2 YFSETQ. J was trimmed by 2 bases and V by 7 bases; bases with no gene match: 15. There are 18 residues in the CDR3. The CDR3: CASAPWTSGSPVAYEQYF. CDR3 nucleotide sequence: TGCGCCAGCGCCCCGTGGACTAGCGGGAGTCCCGTAGCCTACGAGCAGTACTTC.

This chain joins TRBV5-1 and TRBJ1-6; D gene uncertain. Germline V gives CDR1 SGHRS, CDR2 YFSETQ. Deletions cut 4 bases from V and 0 bases from J, with 8 bases between. The CDR3 covers 15 residues. This CDR3 is CASSPSSSYNSPLHF. The CDR3 nucleotides read TGCGCCAGCAGCCCGTCGAGCTCCTATAATTCACCCCTCCACTTT.

This clone has only a few counts. V gene TRBV11-2 combines with J gene TRBJ1-4, with 7 bases aligning to TRBD1. The CDR3 is made up of 14 amino acids. Germline assignment: CDR1 SGHAT and CDR2 FQNNGV. V lost 3 bases, J lost 4 bases, and 2 bases stayed unmatched. The CDR3 loop reads CASSLNRGNEKLFF. CDR3 DNA: TGTGCCAGCAGCTTGAACAGGGGTAATGAAAAACTGTTTTTT. Filled out from reference TRBV11-2 and TRBJ1-4, the complete variable domain reads EAGVAQSPRYKIIEKRQSVAFWCNPISGHATLYWYQQILGQGPKLLIQFQNNGVVDDSQLPKDRFSAERLKGVDSTLKIQPAKLEDSAVYLCASSLNRGNEKLFFGSGTQLSVL.

This chain connects TRBV5-1 to TRBJ2-4, with TRBD1 matching 9 bases. This CDR3 region has 17 residues. V was clipped by 0 bases and J by 8 bases; unmatched bases: 12. Germline V CDR1 and CDR2: SGHRS, YFSETQ. In DNA form, the CDR3 reads TGCGCCAGCAGCTTGGTAGGGACAGGGAGCGTTTCGGACATTCAGTACTTC. It codes for CASSLVGTGSVSDIQYF.

A few counts support this clone. The chain employs TRBV28 and TRBJ1-1; D is unresolved. Germline lookup yields CDR1 MDHEN and CDR2 SYDVKM. The V and J ends lost 10 bases and 7 bases respectively, with 19 bases between them. The CDR3 covers 13 residues. The chain's CDR3 is CAIRTDGESEAFF. CDR3 bases: TGTGCCATCAGAACCGACGGGGAGAGTGAAGCTTTCTTT.

This clone appeared a single time. V is TRBV3-1 (or the pseudogene TRBV3-2) and J is TRBJ1-3, with D tentatively TRBD1 (6 bases). The CDR3 loop spans 15 amino acids. Germline V gene data show CDR1 as LGHDT and CDR2 as YNNKEL (reference sequence). V lost 1 base and J 3 bases, leaving 10 bases between the germline ends. CDR3 sequence reads: CASSQAGAYGNTIYF. The CDR3 DNA reads TGTGCCAGCAGCCAAGCAGGGGCGTATGGAAACACCATATATTTT.

This chain uses TRBV6-2 or TRBV6-3 with TRBJ2-2; D is perhaps TRBD2 (6 bases). The CDR3 is 14 amino acids. Germline V gene data show CDR1 as MNHEY and CDR2 as SVGEGT. V was shortened by 7 bases and J by 6 bases, with 15 bases between the two germline ends. CDR3 bases: TGTGCCAGCACCCCCGGAGGGCGTGCCGGGGAGCTGTTTTTT. It translates to CASTPGGRAGELFF.

This clone has just one count. The chain employs TRBV29-1 and TRBJ2-7; the D gene is possibly TRBD2 (5 bases). The CDR3 length is 12 residues. CDR1 and CDR2 (germline): SQVTM, ANQGSEA. Trimming removed 0 bases at V and 5 bases at J, with 8 bases between. CDR3: CSVEDPGDEQYF. The CDR3 region has the DNA TGCAGCGTTGAAGACCCCGGGGACGAGCAGTACTTC.

V is TRBV2 and J is TRBJ1-6; tentatively, D is TRBD1 (6 bases). The CDR3 is 15 amino acids. Trimming took 6 bases from V and 8 from J, leaving 17 bases between them. Looked up from germline, CDR1 is SNHLY and CDR2 is FYNNEI. CDR3 DNA sequence: TGTGCCAGCAGCGTGGGGGACACCAACGATTCACCCCTCCACTTT. Protein sequence: CASSVGDTNDSPLHF.

The rearrangement joins TRBV7-7 to TRBJ2-1; 11 bases line up with TRBD2. V lost 4 bases and J lost 6; bases outside the gene matches: 5. The CDR3 runs to 15 residues. Germline V gene sequence: CDR1 SSHAT, CDR2 FNYEAQ (reference sequence). Written as DNA, the CDR3 is TGTGCCAGCAGCTCCATAGCGGGAGGGGTCAATGAGCAGTTCTTC. This sequence encodes CASSSIAGGVNEQFF.

The rearrangement uses TRBV30 and TRBJ1-5, with 9 bases identical to TRBD1. Trimming removed 5 bases from V and 1 base from J; junction bases left unmatched: 9. The germline gives CDR1 GTSNPN, CDR2 SVGIG (reference sequence). The CDR3 totals 16 residues. In nucleotides, the CDR3 is TGTGCCTGGCGCCGTCCCGGGACAGGGAGCAATCAGCCCCAGCATTTT. Translated: CAWRRPGTGSNQPQHF.

This sequence joins TRBV12-3 or TRBV12-4 and TRBJ1-2; D is ambiguous. Deletions cut 2 bases from V and 8 bases from J, with 9 bases between. The CDR3 length is 12 residues. The CDR3: CASSLFSVGYTF. Here the CDR3 DNA reads TGTGCCAGCAGTTTATTTTCCGTGGGCTACACCTTC.

The rearrangement uses TRBV11-3 and TRBJ2-3; 11 bases match TRBD2. Germline CDR1 SGHNT, CDR2 YENEEA. Trimming removed 1 base from V and 0 bases from J; junction bases left unmatched: 3. The CDR3 extends over 17 amino acids. The CDR3, as DNA: TGTGCCAGCAGCTTAGGTTCTAGCGGGGGGAGCACAGATACGCAGTATTTT. Protein: CASSLGSSGGSTDTQYF.

This clone was picked up one time. The J gene is TRBJ1-2, the V gene TRBV29-1, with 8 bases lining up with TRBD1. Germline V lookup: CDR1 SQVTM, CDR2 ANQGSEA. V lost 7 bases, J lost 2 bases, and 6 bases stayed unmatched. The CDR3 contains 13 residues. The CDR3 reads CSAGTGQNYGYTF. The CDR3 nucleotides are TGCAGCGCCGGGACAGGACAAAACTATGGCTACACCTTC.

This clone showed up just once. The chain links TRBV6-1 to TRBJ2-1; weak D call: TRBD2 (5 bases). The germline V gene encodes CDR1 MNHNS and CDR2 SASEGT. CDR3 length: 13 amino acids. Trimming pared 0 bases from V and 10 bases from J, leaving 10 bases between. CDR3 nucleotide sequence: TGTGCCAGCAGTGAAGCCAGGAGGTACGAGCAGTTCTTC. It translates to CASSEARRYEQFF.

The sample holds one count of this clone. The chain joins TRBV6-1 to TRBJ1-3; D perhaps matches TRBD1 (6 bases). The CDR3 is made up of 15 amino acids. Trimming stripped 2 bases from V and 2 bases from J, with 10 bases between. CDR1 is MNHNS, CDR2 SASEGT, per germline. DNA of the CDR3: TGTGCCAGCAGTGAACAACAGGGAACTGGAAACACCATATATTTT. This translates into CASSEQQGTGNTIYF.

This clone has a handful of counts. The chain couples TRBV15 to TRBJ1-6; 9 bases match TRBD1. V lost 2 bases and J lost 7; bases outside the gene matches: 6. The germline CDR1 and CDR2 sequences are LNHNV and YYDKDF (reference sequence). The CDR3 is 16 residues long. CDR3 residues: CATSRQTGTGNSPLHF. The CDR3 DNA reads as TGTGCCACCAGCAGACAAACCGGGACAGGGAATTCACCCCTCCACTTT.

CDR3 coding DNA: TGTGCCAGCAGCCCTTCCTATGGCTACACCTTC. Translating it yields CASSPSYGYTF. The chain is built from TRBV7-2 and TRBJ1-2; D gene ambiguous. CDR1 is SGHTA, CDR2 FQGNSA, per germline. The CDR3 is 11 residues long. V gave up 5 bases and J gave up 4 bases, with 5 bases separating them.

The chain links TRBV2 to TRBJ1-3; D unresolved. From germline, CDR1 is SNHLY and CDR2 FYNNEI. Trimming pared 6 bases from V and 3 bases from J, leaving 9 bases between. The length of the CDR3 is 13 residues. The CDR3 loop is CASSATIGNTIYF. The CDR3 nucleotides are TGTGCCAGCAGCGCAACAATTGGAAACACCATATATTTT.

This chain joins TRBV7-2 and TRBJ1-5; the D gene is possibly TRBD1 (5 bases). Trimming took 5 bases from V and 6 from J, leaving 14 bases between them. Germline values: CDR1 SGHTA, CDR2 FQGNSA. The CDR3 spans 14 residues. The CDR3 DNA reads as TGTGCCAGCAGCGTCCGGGGGGGTCGTCAGCCCCAGCATTTT. Translated: CASSVRGGRQPQHF. The full variable domain, rest sourced from reference TRBV7-2 and TRBJ1-5, is GAGVSQSPSNKVTEKGKDVELRCDPISGHTALYWYRQSLGQGLEFLIYFQGNSAPDKSGLPSDRFSAERTGGSVSTLTIQRTQQEDSAVYLCASSVRGGRQPQHFGDGTRLSIL.

As to this clone: Being one base from a much bigger clone, this may be a read error. The rearrangement joins TRBV5-6 to TRBJ1-2, with TRBD1 matching 7 bases. This CDR3 spans 13 amino acids. J gave up 1 base and V 4 bases, and 1 base lay outside the gene matches. Germline CDR1 is SGHDT and CDR2 is YYEEEE. The CDR3 here is CASSRDSNYGYTF. CDR3 coding DNA: TGTGCCAGCAGCCGGGACAGTAACTATGGCTACACCTTC.

The chain carries TRBV20-1 and TRBJ1-5; TRBD1 aligns across 8 bases. CDR3 length: 17 amino acids. J lost 0 bases, V lost 3 bases, and 10 bases had no gene match. Looked up from germline, CDR1 is DFQATT and CDR2 is SNEGSKA (reference sequence). DNA for the CDR3: TGCAGTGCTAGTGCTCCGGGACAGGTCTATAGCAATCAGCCCCAGCATTTT. Translating it yields CSASAPGQVYSNQPQHF.

The CDR3 protein is CASSFFEQPQHF. The CDR3 DNA follows: TGTGCCAGCAGCTTTTTCGAGCAGCCCCAGCATTTT. The J gene is TRBJ1-5, the V gene TRBV7-2; D ambiguous. Trimming cost V 3 bases and J 7 bases, with 7 bases left between them. Germline CDR1 is SGHTA and CDR2 is FQGNSA. This CDR3 has 12 residues.